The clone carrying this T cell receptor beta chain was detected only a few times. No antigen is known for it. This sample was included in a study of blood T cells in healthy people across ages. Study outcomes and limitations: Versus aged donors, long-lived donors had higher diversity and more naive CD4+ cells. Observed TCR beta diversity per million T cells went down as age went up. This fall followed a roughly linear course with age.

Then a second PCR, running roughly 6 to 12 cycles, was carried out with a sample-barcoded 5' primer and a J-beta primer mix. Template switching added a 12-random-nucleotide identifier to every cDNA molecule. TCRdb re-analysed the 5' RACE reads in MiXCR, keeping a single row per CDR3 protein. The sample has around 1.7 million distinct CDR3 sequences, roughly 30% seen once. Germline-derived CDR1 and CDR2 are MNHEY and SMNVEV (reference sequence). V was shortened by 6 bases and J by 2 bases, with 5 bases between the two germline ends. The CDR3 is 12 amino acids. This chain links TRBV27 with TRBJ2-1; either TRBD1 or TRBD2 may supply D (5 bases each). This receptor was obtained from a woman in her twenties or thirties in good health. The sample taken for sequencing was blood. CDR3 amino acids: CASRGAYNEQFF. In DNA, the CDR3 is TGTGCCAGCAGGGGGGCCTACAATGAGCAGTTCTTC.